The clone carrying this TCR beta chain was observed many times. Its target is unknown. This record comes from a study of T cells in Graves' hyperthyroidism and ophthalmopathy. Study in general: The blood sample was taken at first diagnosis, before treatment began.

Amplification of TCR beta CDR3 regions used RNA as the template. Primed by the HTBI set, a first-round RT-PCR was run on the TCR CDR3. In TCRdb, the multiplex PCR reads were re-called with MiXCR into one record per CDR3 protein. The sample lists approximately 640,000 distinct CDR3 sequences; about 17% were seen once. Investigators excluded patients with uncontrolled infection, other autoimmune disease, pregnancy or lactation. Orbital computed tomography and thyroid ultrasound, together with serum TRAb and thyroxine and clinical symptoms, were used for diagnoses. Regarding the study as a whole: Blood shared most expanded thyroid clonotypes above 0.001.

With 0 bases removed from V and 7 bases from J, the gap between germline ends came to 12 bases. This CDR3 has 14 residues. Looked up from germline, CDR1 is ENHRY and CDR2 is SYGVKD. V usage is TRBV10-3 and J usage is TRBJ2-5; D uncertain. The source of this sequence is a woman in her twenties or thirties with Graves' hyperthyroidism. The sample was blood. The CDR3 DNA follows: TGTGCCATCAGTGAGTCTGAGGAACGGGTGACCCAGTACTTC. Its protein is CAISESEERVTQYF.